The text below deals with one T cell receptor beta chain. Per the germline V gene, CDR1 is SGHDN and CDR2 is FVKESK. The junction had 10 bases not matched to a gene; V was cut back by 6 bases and J by 8 bases. The CDR3 contains 14 residues. This record comes from a study of blood T cell repertoires in COVID-19. Clones were sequenced by immunoSEQ multiplex PCR, and TCRdb holds only the in-frame ones, with some missing. Of 250,000 to 300,000 clones in the sample, approximately 87% were seen once. Sequencing was performed on peripheral blood. The clonotype originates from a man aged 60 to 69 who had recovered from COVID-19. This chain connects TRBV14 to TRBJ1-2, with 9 bases aligning to TRBD1. The CDR3 is CASRGQGARGGYTF. The CDR3 DNA reads as TGTGCCAGCAGGGGACAGGGCGCCCGGGGAGGCTACACCTTC. Drawing the rest from reference TRBV14 and TRBJ1-2, the complete variable domain is EAGVTQFPSHSVIEKGQTVTLRCDPISGHDNLYWYRRVMGKEIKFLLHFVKESKQDESGMPNNRFLAERTGGTYSTLKVQPAELEDSGVYFCASRGQGARGGYTFGSGTRLTVV.